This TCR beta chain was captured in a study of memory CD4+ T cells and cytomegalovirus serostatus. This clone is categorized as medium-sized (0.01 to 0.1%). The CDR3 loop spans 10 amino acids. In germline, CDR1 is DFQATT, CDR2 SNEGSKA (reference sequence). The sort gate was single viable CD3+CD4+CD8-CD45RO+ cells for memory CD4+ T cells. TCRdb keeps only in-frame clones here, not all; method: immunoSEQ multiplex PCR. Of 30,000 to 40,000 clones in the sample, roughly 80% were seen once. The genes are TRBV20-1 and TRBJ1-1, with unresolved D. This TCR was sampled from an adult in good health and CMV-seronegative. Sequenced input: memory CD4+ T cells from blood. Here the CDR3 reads CSRTASEAFF. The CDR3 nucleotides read TGCAGCAGGACGGCCTCTGAAGCTTTCTTT.